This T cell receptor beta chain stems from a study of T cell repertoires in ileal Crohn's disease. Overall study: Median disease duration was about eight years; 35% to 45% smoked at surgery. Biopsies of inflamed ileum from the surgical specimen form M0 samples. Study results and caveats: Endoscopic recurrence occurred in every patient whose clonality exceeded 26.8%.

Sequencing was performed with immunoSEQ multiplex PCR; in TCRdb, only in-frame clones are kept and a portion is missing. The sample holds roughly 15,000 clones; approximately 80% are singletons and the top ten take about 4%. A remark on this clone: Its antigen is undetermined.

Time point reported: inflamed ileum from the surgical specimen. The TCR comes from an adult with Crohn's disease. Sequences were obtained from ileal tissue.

CDR3 in amino acids: CASSGQKGTNSYEQYF. The CDR3 DNA sequence: TGTGCCAGCTCCGGGCAGAAAGGGACAAACTCCTACGAGCAGTACTTC. The genes are TRBV18 and TRBJ2-7; D is perhaps TRBD1 (6 bases). The germline CDR1 and CDR2 sequences are KGHSH and LQKENI. V was trimmed by 6 bases and J by 0 bases, leaving 18 bases between them. The CDR3 is made up of 16 amino acids.